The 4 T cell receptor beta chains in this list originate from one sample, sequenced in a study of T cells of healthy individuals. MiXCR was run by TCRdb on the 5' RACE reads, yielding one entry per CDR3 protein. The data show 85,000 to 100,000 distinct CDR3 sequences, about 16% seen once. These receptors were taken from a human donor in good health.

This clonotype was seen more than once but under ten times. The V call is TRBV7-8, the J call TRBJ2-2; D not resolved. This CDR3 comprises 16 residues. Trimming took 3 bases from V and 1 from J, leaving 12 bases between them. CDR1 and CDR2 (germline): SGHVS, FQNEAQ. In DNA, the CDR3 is TGTGCCAGCAGCTTGTGTCGGGTACAGAACACCGGGGAGCTGTTTTTT. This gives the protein CASSLCRVQNTGELFF.

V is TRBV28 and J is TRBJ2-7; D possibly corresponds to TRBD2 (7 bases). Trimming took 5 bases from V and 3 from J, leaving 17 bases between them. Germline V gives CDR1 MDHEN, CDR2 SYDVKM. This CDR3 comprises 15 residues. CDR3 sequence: CASSRVGGGGYEQYF. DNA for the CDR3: TGTGCCAGCAGTCGCGTAGGGGGGGGTGGCTACGAGCAGTACTTC.

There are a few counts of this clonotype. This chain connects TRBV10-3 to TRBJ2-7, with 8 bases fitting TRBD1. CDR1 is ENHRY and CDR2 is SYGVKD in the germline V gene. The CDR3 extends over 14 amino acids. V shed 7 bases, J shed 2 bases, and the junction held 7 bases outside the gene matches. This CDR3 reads CAITPDRATYEQYF. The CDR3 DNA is TGTGCCATCACCCCGGACAGGGCAACCTACGAGCAGTACTTC.

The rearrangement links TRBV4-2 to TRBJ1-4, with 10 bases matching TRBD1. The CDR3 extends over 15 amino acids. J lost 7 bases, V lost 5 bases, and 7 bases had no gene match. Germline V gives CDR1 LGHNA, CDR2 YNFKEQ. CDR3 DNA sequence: TGTGCCAGCAGCTTTACCGGGACAGGGGCTGAAAAACTGTTTTTT. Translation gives CASSFTGTGAEKLFF.